This TCR beta chain was recovered during a study of blood T cell repertoires in COVID-19. Across the whole study: The origin of the acute and convalescent COVID-19 samples was the United States, Italy and Spain.

Trimming took off 2 bases at V and 5 bases at J, with 9 bases between the two ends. Germline assignment: CDR1 LGHDT and CDR2 YNNKEL (reference sequence). The CDR3 loop spans 13 amino acids. Only in-frame clones appear in the TCRdb table, and some are missing; sequencing was by immunoSEQ multiplex PCR. The sample has 300,000 to 500,000 clones; roughly 86% are singletons. Membership in each cohort depended on participant-reported clinical history. Sequencing input: PBMCs or T cells enriched from blood (not recorded which). This sequence originates from a woman between 40 and 55 years old with acute COVID-19. This chain uses TRBV3-1 (or the pseudogene TRBV3-2) with TRBJ1-1; TRBD1 is a possible D gene (5 bases). In nucleotides, the CDR3 is TGTGCCAGCAGCCAACTGGCAGGGACTGAAGCTTTCTTT. This codes for CASSQLAGTEAFF.